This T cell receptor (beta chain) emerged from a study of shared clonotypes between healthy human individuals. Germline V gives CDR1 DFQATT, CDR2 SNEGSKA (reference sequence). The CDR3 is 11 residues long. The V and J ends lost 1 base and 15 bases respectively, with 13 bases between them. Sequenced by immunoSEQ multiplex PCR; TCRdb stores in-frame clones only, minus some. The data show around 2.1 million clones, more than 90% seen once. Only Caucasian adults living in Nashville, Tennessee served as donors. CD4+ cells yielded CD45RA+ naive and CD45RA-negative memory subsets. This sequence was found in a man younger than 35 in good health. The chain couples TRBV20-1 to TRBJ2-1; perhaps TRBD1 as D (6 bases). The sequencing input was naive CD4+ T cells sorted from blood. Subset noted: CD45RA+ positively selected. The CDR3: CSARVGQPMFF. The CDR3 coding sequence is TGCAGTGCTAGAGTCGGACAGCCAATGTTCTTC.